The present entry profiles one TCR beta chain with its context. Its specificity is unknown. This sequence may be a read error, since a much larger clone differs from it by one base. Amplified regions were TCR beta CDR3 sequences from RNA transcripts. When the TCR CDR3 underwent first-round RT-PCR, the HTBI primer set was used. TCRdb used MiXCR to reprocess the multiplex PCR reads, holding one entry per CDR3 protein. The sample includes just over 550,000 distinct CDR3 sequences, roughly 46% seen only once; the top ten take about 8.2%. The data belong to a study of T cells in Graves' hyperthyroidism and ophthalmopathy. Study-wide results and caveats: Stable hyperthyroidism was told apart from ophthalmopathy by a model built on 13 V-J features. Ophthalmopathy onset followed model prediction by a median around six months.

With V trimmed by 6 bases and J by 6 bases, 7 bases remained unmatched. Germline V gene data show CDR1 as LNHDA and CDR2 as SQIVND (reference sequence). CDR3 length: 13 amino acids. Stable Graves' hyperthyroidism meant no ophthalmopathy progression within 18 months. Specimen: peripheral blood or thyroid tissue (not recorded which). The sequence came from a woman younger than 30 with Graves' hyperthyroidism. This chain joins TRBV19 and TRBJ1-2; 7 nucleotides align to TRBD1. The CDR3 loop reads CASSGTVGDGYTF. The CDR3 coding sequence is TGTGCCAGTAGCGGGACAGTCGGCGATGGCTACACCTTC.